These 26 T cell receptor beta chains were all obtained from the same sample, sequenced in a study of control samples from healthy donors and cancer patients. Clones were read by immunoSEQ multiplex PCR, and TCRdb kept only the in-frame ones, dropping some. The sample holds about 49,000 clones, about 86% seen once. Sequencing was carried out using PBMCs. The source of these receptors is a woman aged 50 to 60 with lung cancer.

This clone came up a few times. This rearrangement joins TRBV7-2 to TRBJ1-1, with D unclear. Trimming cost V 5 bases and J 2 bases, with 21 bases left between them. CDR1 SGHTA and CDR2 FQGNSA come from the germline V gene. The CDR3 is made up of 17 amino acids. CDR3 DNA sequence: TGTGCCAGCAGCGAAAGCTTTCCAGCCATGTTTAACACTGAAGCTTTCTTT. Translating it yields CASSESFPAMFNTEAFF. Full variable domain (missing parts from reference TRBV7-2 and TRBJ1-1): GAGVSQSPSNKVTEKGKDVELRCDPISGHTALYWYRQSLGQGLEFLIYFQGNSAPDKSGLPSDRFSAERTGGSVSTLTIQRTQQEDSAVYLCASSESFPAMFNTEAFFGQGTRLTVV.

This chain joins TRBV6-5 and TRBJ2-1, with D perhaps being TRBD1 or TRBD2 (7 bases each). Germline V gene data show CDR1 as MNHEY and CDR2 as SVGAGI. The CDR3 totals 16 residues. The V gene lost 2 bases and the J gene lost 0 bases, with 11 bases spanning the gap. The CDR3 DNA reads as TGTGCCAGCAGTTACGCGGGGGACAGCTCCTACAATGAGCAGTTCTTC. Protein: CASSYAGDSSYNEQFF.

The J gene is TRBJ1-2, the V gene TRBV7-2; a possible D gene is TRBD1 (5 bases). Germline V gene lookup returns CDR1 SGHTA and CDR2 FQGNSA. The CDR3 contains 14 residues. Deletions cut 5 bases from V and 2 bases from J, with 12 bases between. CDR3 region: CASSGGTANYGYTF. The CDR3 DNA sequence: TGTGCCAGCAGCGGAGGGACGGCCAACTATGGCTACACCTTC.

The chain is built from TRBV7-2 and TRBJ2-1, with 11 bases that match TRBD2. This CDR3 has 19 residues. Germline CDR1 is SGHTA and CDR2 is FQGNSA. Trimming cost V 4 bases and J 1 base; bases outside gene matches: 12. The CDR3 region has the DNA TGTGCCAGCAGCTGGATTAGCGGGGGGGCTGCGCGGTCCTACAATGAGCAGTTCTTC. It specifies CASSWISGGAARSYNEQFF.

The chain couples TRBV20-1 to TRBJ2-3; weak D call: TRBD2 (5 bases). The CDR3 is 15 residues long. V lost 3 bases, J lost 0 bases, and 13 bases lay in between. In germline, CDR1 is DFQATT, CDR2 SNEGSKA (reference sequence). This chain's CDR3 is CSASLPRESTDTQYF. CDR3 coding DNA: TGCAGTGCTAGTCTTCCGAGGGAAAGCACAGATACGCAGTATTTT.

J is TRBJ1-2 and V is TRBV19, with TRBD1 identical over 7 bases. CDR3 length: 13 amino acids. V lost 2 bases and J lost 10; bases outside the gene matches: 7. Germline values: CDR1 LNHDA, CDR2 SQIVND (reference sequence). The CDR3 DNA follows: TGTGCCAGTAGTATACCGACAGGACAGGTCTACACCTTC. The encoded protein is CASSIPTGQVYTF.

The V call is TRBV25-1, the J call TRBJ1-4, with TRBD1 matching 7 bases. The CDR3 covers 17 residues. The trim removed 1 base at V and 3 bases at J, leaving 8 bases unmatched. Germline CDR1 MGHDK, CDR2 SYGVNS. CDR3 in amino acids: CASSEFGLGTANEKLFF. CDR3 coding DNA: TGTGCCAGCAGTGAATTCGGCTTAGGGACAGCTAATGAAAAACTGTTTTTT. Variable domain in full (rest from reference TRBV25-1 and TRBJ1-4): EADIYQTPRYLVIGTGKKITLECSQTMGHDKMYWYQQDPGMELHLIHYSYGVNSTEKGDLSSESTVSRIRTEHFPLTLESARPSHTSQYLCASSEFGLGTANEKLFFGSGTQLSVL.

V gene TRBV7-9 combines with J gene TRBJ2-1, with 7 bases fitting TRBD1. Trimming took 5 bases from V and 5 from J; bases not matched to a gene: 6. This CDR3 comprises 14 residues. Germline CDR1 and CDR2: SEHNR and FQNEAQ (reference sequence). CDR3 in amino acids: CASSLRDSDNEQFF. CDR3 in DNA: TGTGCCAGCAGCCTCCGGGACAGTGACAATGAGCAGTTCTTC.

This clone showed up just once. The rearrangement links TRBV18 to TRBJ1-1; D gene uncertain. The germline V gene encodes CDR1 KGHSH and CDR2 LQKENI. The CDR3 length is 13 residues. V shed 5 bases and J shed 4 bases, with 11 bases lying between them. CDR3 in DNA: TGTGCCAGCTCAAACGGTGGAATCACTGAAGCTTTCTTT. It encodes CASSNGGITEAFF.

V gene TRBV28 combines with J gene TRBJ2-7; D is perhaps TRBD1 or TRBD2 (5 bases each). In germline, CDR1 is MDHEN, CDR2 SYDVKM. The CDR3 has 12 amino acids. The V end was cut by 8 bases, the J end by 4 bases, with 12 bases between. The CDR3: CASFGTGYEQYF. The CDR3 DNA reads TGTGCCAGCTTCGGGACCGGATACGAGCAGTACTTC.

The rearrangement uses TRBV18 and TRBJ1-2, with D hard to call. CDR1 is KGHSH and CDR2 is LQKENI in the germline V gene. The CDR3 covers 14 residues. Trimming cost V 3 bases and J 8 bases, with 16 bases left between them. The DNA for the CDR3 is TGTGCCAGCTCACCTGTCGGATATGGTCAAGGCTACACCTTC. Translation: CASSPVGYGQGYTF.

This chain connects TRBV7-2 to TRBJ1-4; D ambiguous. The germline V gene has CDR1 SGHTA and CDR2 FQGNSA. CDR3 size: 13 residues. V was shortened by 5 bases and J by 11 bases, with 15 bases between the two germline ends. DNA for the CDR3: TGTGCCAGCAGCCGCGGGTGGGGTGAGAAACTGTTTTTT. Translation: CASSRGWGEKLFF.

CDR3 amino acids: CASGTLSGTIRSSSYEQYF. Here the CDR3 DNA reads TGTGCCAGCGGGACGCTTTCCGGGACAATACGTAGTTCCTCCTACGAGCAGTACTTC. J is TRBJ2-7 and V is TRBV7-2; a possible D gene is TRBD1 (6 bases). Trimming removed 8 bases at V and 0 bases at J, with 29 bases between. This CDR3 is built from 19 residues. Germline V gene data show CDR1 as SGHTA and CDR2 as FQGNSA.

This rearrangement joins TRBV28 to TRBJ1-1, with D perhaps matching TRBD1 (6 bases). V was pared by 6 bases and J by 3 bases, with 8 bases between. The germline V gene encodes CDR1 MDHEN and CDR2 SYDVKM. The CDR3 is made up of 12 amino acids. The CDR3 reads CASRTGYTEAFF. In DNA, the CDR3 is TGTGCCAGCAGAACAGGGTACACTGAAGCTTTCTTT.

The genes are TRBV9 and TRBJ1-2; D remains unclear. CDR1 is SGDLS, CDR2 YYNGEE, per germline. Between the trimmed V and J ends, which lost 2 bases and 5 bases, there was a span of 7 bases. The CDR3 spans 12 residues. The CDR3 coding sequence is TGTGCCAGCAGCGTGGGCAGATATGGCTACACCTTC. It encodes CASSVGRYGYTF.

The rearrangement links TRBV5-1 to TRBJ1-1, with D possibly being TRBD1 (6 bases). The CDR3 contains 14 residues. Trimming shortened V by 0 bases and J by 4 bases, and 10 bases separated the two germline ends. Germline V CDR1 and CDR2: SGHRS, YFSETQ. This CDR3 is CASSLEGVRTEAFF. The CDR3 DNA is TGCGCCAGCAGCTTGGAGGGGGTCCGCACTGAAGCTTTCTTT.

The rearrangement links TRBV9 to TRBJ1-3; weak D call: TRBD1 (5 bases). The CDR3 spans 13 residues. Germline CDR1 and CDR2: SGDLS and YYNGEE. V shed 0 bases and J shed 4 bases, with 5 bases lying between them. CDR3 nucleotide sequence: TGTGCCAGCAGCGTAGGGGGCGGAAACACCATATATTTT. This sequence encodes CASSVGGGNTIYF.

The chain employs TRBV5-6 and TRBJ1-6; D ambiguous. Germline CDR1 is SGHDT and CDR2 is YYEEEE. Trimming left V 4 bases short and J 10 bases short, with 24 bases between. The CDR3 runs to 17 residues. DNA of the CDR3: TGTGCCAGCAGCCCCGCCATTACAACCTCATCTAGCTCACCCCTCCACTTT. Protein sequence: CASSPAITTSSSSPLHF.

The chain joins TRBV4-1 to TRBJ2-7, with a tentative D call TRBD2 (5 bases). The CDR3 totals 12 residues. From germline, CDR1 is MGHRA and CDR2 YSYEKL. The V end was cut by 0 bases, the J end by 5 bases, with 5 bases between. The CDR3 DNA reads as TGCGCCAGCAGCCAAGACGGGGACGAGCAGTACTTC. This translates into CASSQDGDEQYF.

The genes are TRBV27 and TRBJ1-2, with D tentatively TRBD1 (6 bases). The CDR3 has 19 amino acids. Trimming stripped 0 bases from V and 5 bases from J, with 25 bases between. The germline V gene has CDR1 MNHEY and CDR2 SMNVEV (reference sequence). The CDR3 sequence is CASSLSFEPGQASLYGYTF. CDR3 DNA sequence: TGTGCCAGCAGTTTATCGTTCGAGCCGGGACAAGCATCTCTATATGGCTACACCTTC.

The rearrangement links TRBV27 to TRBJ1-5, with 7 bases that match TRBD1. The germline CDR1 and CDR2 sequences are MNHEY and SMNVEV (reference sequence). This CDR3 contains 14 residues. Trimming took 10 bases from V and 3 from J; bases not matched to a gene: 9. The CDR3 protein is CATNPTGANQPQHF. CDR3 DNA sequence: TGTGCCACAAATCCAACAGGGGCCAATCAGCCCCAGCATTTT.

The chain is built from TRBV6-4 and TRBJ2-3; 12 bases are a match to TRBD1. The V gene's germline CDR1 is MRHNA and CDR2 SNTAGT. The J segment lost 5 bases and the V segment lost 5 bases, leaving 8 bases of the junction unmatched. The CDR3 is 16 amino acids. CDR3 in amino acids: CASSRGQGAREDTQYF. The CDR3 DNA follows: TGTGCCAGCAGTCGGGGACAGGGGGCGAGGGAAGATACGCAGTATTTT.

This clone has just one count. The J gene is TRBJ1-2, the V gene TRBV27, with D tentatively TRBD1 (5 bases). This CDR3 has 15 residues. The V gene's germline CDR1 is MNHEY and CDR2 SMNVEV (reference sequence). V lost 4 bases to trimming and J lost 4 bases, with 16 bases between them. DNA for the CDR3: TGTGCCAGCAGTTCCGGGACGACCCATAGCTATGGCTACACCTTC. Its translation: CASSSGTTHSYGYTF.

The V gene is TRBV4-3, the J gene TRBJ2-5; 8 bases match TRBD2. The CDR3 loop spans 15 amino acids. The V segment lost 1 base and the J segment 5 bases; nucleotides outside the gene matches: 6. In germline, CDR1 is LGHNA, CDR2 YSLEER. The CDR3, as DNA: TGCGCCAGCAGCCAAGGCGGGCTAGCGGGTGAGACCCAGTACTTC. This encodes CASSQGGLAGETQYF.

The rearrangement links TRBV6-2 or TRBV6-3 to TRBJ1-1, with unresolved D. Trimming removed 6 bases from V and 3 bases from J, with 8 bases in between. The CDR3 is 12 amino acids. Germline values: CDR1 MNHEY, CDR2 SVGEGT. The CDR3 DNA sequence: TGTGCCAGCAGCCACGGGGACACTGAAGCTTTCTTT. This encodes CASSHGDTEAFF.

This chain connects TRBV5-1 to TRBJ2-7; D is perhaps TRBD2 (6 bases). The CDR3 extends over 14 amino acids. Germline CDR1 is SGHRS and CDR2 is YFSETQ. V dropped 6 bases and J dropped 0 bases, with 13 bases sitting between them. This CDR3 is CASTLDGSSYEQYF. CDR3 DNA: TGCGCCAGCACCCTGGACGGGAGCTCCTACGAGCAGTACTTC.